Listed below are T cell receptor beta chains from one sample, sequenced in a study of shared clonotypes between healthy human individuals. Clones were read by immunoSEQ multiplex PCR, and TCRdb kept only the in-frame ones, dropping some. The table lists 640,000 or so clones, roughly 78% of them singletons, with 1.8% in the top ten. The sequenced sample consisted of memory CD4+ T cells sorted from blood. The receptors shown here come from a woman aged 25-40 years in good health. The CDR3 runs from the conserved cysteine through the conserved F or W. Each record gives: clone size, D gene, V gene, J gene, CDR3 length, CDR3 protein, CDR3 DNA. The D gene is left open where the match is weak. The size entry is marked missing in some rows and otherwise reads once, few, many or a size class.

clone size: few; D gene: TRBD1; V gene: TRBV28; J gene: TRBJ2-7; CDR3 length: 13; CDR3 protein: CASTNRGRHEQYF; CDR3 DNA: TGTGCCAGCACCAACAGGGGGAGGCACGAGCAGTACTTC
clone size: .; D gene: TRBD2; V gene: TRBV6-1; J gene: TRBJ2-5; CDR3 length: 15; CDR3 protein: CASSELAGGQETQYF; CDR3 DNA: TGTGCCAGCAGTGAACTAGCGGGAGGGCAAGAGACCCAGTACTTC
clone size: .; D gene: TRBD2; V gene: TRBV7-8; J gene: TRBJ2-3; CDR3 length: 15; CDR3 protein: CASSLSRERSDTQYF; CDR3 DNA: TGTGCCAGCAGCTTATCGCGGGAGAGGAGCGATACGCAGTATTTT
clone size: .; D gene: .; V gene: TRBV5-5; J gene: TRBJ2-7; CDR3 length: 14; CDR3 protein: CASSLGQLTYEQYF; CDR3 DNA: TGTGCCAGCAGCTTGGGACAGCTCACCTACGAGCAGTACTTC
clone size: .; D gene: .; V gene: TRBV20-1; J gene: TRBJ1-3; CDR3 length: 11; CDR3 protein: CSASSGNTIYF; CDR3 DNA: TGCAGTGCTAGTTCTGGAAACACCATATATTTT
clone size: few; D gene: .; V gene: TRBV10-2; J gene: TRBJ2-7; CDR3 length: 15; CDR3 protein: CASSREGVFGGEQYF; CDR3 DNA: TGCGCCAGCAGCCGAGAAGGTGTTTTCGGGGGCGAGCAGTACTTC
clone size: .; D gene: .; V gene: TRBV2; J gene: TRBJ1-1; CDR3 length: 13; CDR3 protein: CASSGDLNTEAFF; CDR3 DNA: TGTGCCAGCAGTGGGGACCTGAACACTGAAGCTTTCTTT
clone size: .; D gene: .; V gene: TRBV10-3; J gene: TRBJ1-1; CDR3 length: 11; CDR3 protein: CAISGQIEAFF; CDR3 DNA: TGTGCCATCAGCGGACAGATTGAAGCTTTCTTT
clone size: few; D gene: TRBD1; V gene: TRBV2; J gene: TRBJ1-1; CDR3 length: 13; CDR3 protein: CAISWDRKTEAFF; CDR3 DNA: TGTGCCATTTCATGGGACAGGAAGACTGAAGCTTTCTTT
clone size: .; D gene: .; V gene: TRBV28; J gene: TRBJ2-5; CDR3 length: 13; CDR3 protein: CASSSGSRETQYF; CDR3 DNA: TGTGCCAGCAGTTCCGGGTCCAGGGAGACCCAGTACTTC
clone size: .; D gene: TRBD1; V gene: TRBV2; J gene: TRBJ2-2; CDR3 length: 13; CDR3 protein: CASRSDRAGELFF; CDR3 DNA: TGTGCCAGCAGGTCCGACAGGGCCGGGGAGCTGTTTTTT
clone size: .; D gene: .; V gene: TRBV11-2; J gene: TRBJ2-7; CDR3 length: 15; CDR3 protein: CASSLGIGPRREQYF; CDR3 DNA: TGTGCCAGCAGCTTGGGGATCGGACCCCGACGCGAGCAGTACTTC
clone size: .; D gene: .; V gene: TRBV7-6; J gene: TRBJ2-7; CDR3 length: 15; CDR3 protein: CASSPVRDATYEQYF; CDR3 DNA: TGTGCCAGCAGCCCTGTCCGGGACGCAACCTACGAGCAGTACTTC
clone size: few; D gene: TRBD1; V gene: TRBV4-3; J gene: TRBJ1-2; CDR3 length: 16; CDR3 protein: CASSPGSGQGSFGYTF; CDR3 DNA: TGCGCCAGCAGCCCCGGATCGGGACAGGGGTCGTTTGGCTACACCTTC
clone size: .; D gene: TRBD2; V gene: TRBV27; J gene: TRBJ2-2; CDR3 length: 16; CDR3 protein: CASWGLAGGRTGELFF; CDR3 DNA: TGTGCCAGCTGGGGACTAGCGGGAGGGAGGACCGGGGAGCTGTTTTTT
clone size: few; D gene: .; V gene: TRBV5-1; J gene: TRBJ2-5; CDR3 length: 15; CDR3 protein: CASSFQQGFGETQYF; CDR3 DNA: TGCGCCAGCAGCTTTCAACAGGGATTTGGAGAGACCCAGTACTTC
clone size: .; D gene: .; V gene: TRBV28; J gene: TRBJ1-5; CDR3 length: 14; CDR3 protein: CASSLWQAGEPQHF; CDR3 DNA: TGTGCCAGCAGTTTATGGCAGGCTGGGGAGCCCCAGCATTTT
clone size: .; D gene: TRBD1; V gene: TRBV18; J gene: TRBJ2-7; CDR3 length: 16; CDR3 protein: CASSPPFGTGKHEQYF; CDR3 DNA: TGTGCCAGCTCACCACCTTTTGGGACAGGGAAACACGAGCAGTACTTC
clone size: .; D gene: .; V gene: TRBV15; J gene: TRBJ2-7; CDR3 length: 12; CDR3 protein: CATSRGAYEQYF; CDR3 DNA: TGTGCCACCAGCAGAGGTGCCTACGAGCAGTACTTC
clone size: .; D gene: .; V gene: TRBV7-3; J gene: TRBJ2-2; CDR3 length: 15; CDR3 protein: CASSYTGAGAGELFF; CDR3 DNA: TGTGCCAGCAGCTACACCGGAGCGGGCGCCGGGGAGCTGTTTTTT
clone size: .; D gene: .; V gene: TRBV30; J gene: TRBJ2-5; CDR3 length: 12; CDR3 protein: CAWSVRRETQYF; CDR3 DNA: TGTGCCTGGAGTGTTCGGAGAGAGACCCAGTACTTC
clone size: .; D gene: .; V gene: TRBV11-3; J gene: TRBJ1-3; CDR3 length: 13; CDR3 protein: CASSLSDGNTIYF; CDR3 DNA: TGTGCCAGCAGCCTCTCGGACGGAAACACCATATATTTT
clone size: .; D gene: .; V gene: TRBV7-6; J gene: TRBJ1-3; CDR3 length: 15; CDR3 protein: CASSLSQASGNTIYF; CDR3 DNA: TGTGCCAGCAGCTTATCTCAGGCCTCTGGAAACACCATATATTTT
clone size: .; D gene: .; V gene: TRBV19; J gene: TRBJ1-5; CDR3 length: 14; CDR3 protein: CASSRFDSNQPQHF; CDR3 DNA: TGTGCCAGTAGTAGGTTTGATAGCAATCAGCCCCAGCATTTT
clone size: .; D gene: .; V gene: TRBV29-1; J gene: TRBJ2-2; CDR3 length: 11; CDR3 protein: CSAGQTGELFF; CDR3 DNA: TGCAGCGCTGGACAGACCGGGGAGCTGTTTTTT
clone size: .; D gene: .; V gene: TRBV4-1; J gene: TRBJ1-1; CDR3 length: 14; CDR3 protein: CASSQERLNTEAFF; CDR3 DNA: TGCGCCAGCAGCCAAGAACGGCTGAACACTGAAGCTTTCTTT
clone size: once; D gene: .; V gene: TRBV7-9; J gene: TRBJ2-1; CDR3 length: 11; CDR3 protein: CASSLLVEQFF; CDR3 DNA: TGTGCCAGCAGCTTACTGGTGGAGCAGTTCTTC